The text below deals with one T cell receptor beta chain. In its sample, this clonotype was seen a few times. Its cognate antigen has yet to be identified. No much larger clonotype is one base removed from it; base qualities were not supplied. This sample was included in a study of response to subunit inactivated influenza vaccine (dated by TCRdb to 2017 to 2018). Concerning the study at large: The study used deep quantitative T cell receptor repertoire profiling to track responses to a trivalent subunit inactivated influenza vaccine. General conclusions and limits of the study: According to the authors, only a limited number of new T cells may be recruited by each seasonal influenza vaccination.

The CDR3 contains 14 residues, cysteine and phenylalanine counted. The kept DNA is CDR3 alone, 42 bases in frame from the first base. Looking up the germline V gene (reference sequence) yields CDR1 DFQATT and CDR2 SNEGSKA. At the junction V is shortened by 1 base and J by 1 base, with 10 bases in between. The library was prepared using RT-PCR. The sequencing machine was an Illumina HiSeq 2500. The public reads were reprocessed in TCRdb via fastp at Q25 and MiXCR, keeping in-frame beta chains. Rows are combined by CDR3 protein, so each entry shows the most common genes and DNA. The sample includes about 700,000 distinct CDR3 sequences, with roughly 14% observed a single time. The ten top clones hold 5.5% to 7% of the sample.

Rearrangement joined TRBV20-1 to TRBJ2-5; a confident D gene designation cannot be given. This sequence was found in a man in his fifties who received an inactivated influenza vaccine. Donor details come from another sample of the same person, matched by shared clones. The sequencing here drew on PBMCs from blood, taken 14 to 15 days before vaccination. The CDR3 region: CSARAPRTQETQYF. The nucleotide sequence reads as follows: TGCAGTGCTAGAGCTCCGCGGACCCAAGAGACCCAGTACTTC.